The present TCR beta chain was sequenced within a study of lymphopenia after photon versus proton radiotherapy. CDR3 length: 14 amino acids. Between the trimmed V and J ends, which lost 0 bases and 5 bases, there was a span of 10 bases. Germline CDR1 is SGHRS and CDR2 is YFSETQ. As concerns this clone: The antigen remains undetermined.

The repertoire was sequenced with immunoSEQ multiplex PCR; TCRdb's copy has only in-frame clones and lacks some. The sample holds under 35,000 clones; under 90% are singletons and the top ten take approximately 15%. Study-level points and caveats: Only patients who died were analyzed for survival; proton advantage is unproven.

The genes are TRBV5-1 and TRBJ2-3; tentatively, D is TRBD1 (5 bases). The sequenced sample was peripheral blood, obtained from a patient treated with proton-based radiotherapy. This TCR was recovered from a woman between 65 and 79 years old with pancreatic cancer. CDR3 region: CASSLGGAVDTQYF. The DNA of the CDR3 is TGCGCCAGCAGCTTGGGGGGCGCGGTAGATACGCAGTATTTT.